The clone carrying this T cell receptor beta chain appeared once. These data come from a study of T-cell memory formation after mild COVID-19. Germline CDR1 MNHEY, CDR2 SVGEGT. The trim removed 2 bases at V and 8 bases at J, leaving 7 bases unmatched. This CDR3 contains 15 residues. TCRdb passed the 5' RACE reads through MiXCR, listing each CDR3 protein once. The sample holds around 530,000 distinct CDR3 sequences, 20% to 25% seen once. The sample comprised PBMCs or a T cell subset sorted from them (not recorded which). This clonotype was sampled from an adult woman who had mild COVID-19 (a few samples of this study predate the infection). Cell type and time point are not known. The rearrangement uses TRBV6-2 or TRBV6-3 and TRBJ1-4, with 8 nucleotides matching TRBD1. The DNA for the CDR3 is TGTGCCAGCAGTTACCCCGGGACAGGAGGAGAAAAACTGTTTTTT. Protein: CASSYPGTGGEKLFF.